These 5 T cell receptor beta chains share one sample of origin, sequenced in a study of blood T cell repertoires in COVID-19. The protocol was immunoSEQ multiplex PCR, while the TCRdb copy is restricted to in-frame clones and leaves out a portion. The top ten hold about 4% of the sample, which has some 300,000 clones, under 90% seen once. The sample consisted of PBMCs or T cells enriched from blood (not recorded which). These receptors came from a man aged 30-40 years who had recovered from COVID-19.

CDR3 loop: CASSLVPTGELFF. The CDR3 region has the DNA TGTGCCAGCAGCTTGGTTCCGACCGGGGAGCTGTTTTTT. The rearrangement uses TRBV5-4 and TRBJ2-2; D is uncertain. The V end was cut by 0 bases, the J end by 5 bases, with 5 bases between. Germline V gives CDR1 SGHNT, CDR2 YYREEE (reference sequence). The CDR3 contains 13 residues. The whole variable domain, remainder taken from reference TRBV5-4 and TRBJ2-2, is ETGVTQSPTHLIKTRGQQVTLRCSSQSGHNTVSWYQQALGQGPQFIFQYYREEENGRGNFPPRFSGLQFPNYSSELNVNALELDDSALYLCASSLVPTGELFFGEGSRLTVL.

This clone was recorded once. The V gene is TRBV18, the J gene TRBJ2-3; maybe TRBD2 (6 bases). In germline, CDR1 is KGHSH, CDR2 LQKENI. Trimming pared 0 bases from V and 7 bases from J, leaving 17 bases between. CDR3 length equals 16 residues. The CDR3 loop is CASSPPSAGTQNTQYF. The CDR3 coding sequence is TGTGCCAGCTCACCACCGAGTGCCGGGACTCAGAATACGCAGTATTTT.

The rearrangement uses TRBV11-3 and TRBJ2-2; no definite D call. V gave up 0 bases and J gave up 4 bases, with 6 bases separating them. CDR3 length: 14 amino acids. Germline CDR1 is SGHNT and CDR2 is YENEEA. CDR3 protein: CASSLDRITGELFF. The DNA of the CDR3 is TGTGCCAGCAGCTTAGACAGAATCACCGGGGAGCTGTTTTTT.

The chain has TRBV6-4 and TRBJ2-3, with a possible D match to TRBD2 (6 bases). The V gene's germline CDR1 is MRHNA and CDR2 SNTAGT. The V end was cut by 3 bases, the J end by 1 base, with 11 bases between. This CDR3 region has 15 residues. The DNA for the CDR3 is TGTGCCAGCAGTGAGGGTTTAGCGGGCACAGATACGCAGTATTTT. Translated: CASSEGLAGTDTQYF.

V usage is TRBV28 and J usage is TRBJ1-6, with 9 positions matching TRBD1. CDR3 size: 17 residues. J gave up 1 base and V 4 bases, and 5 bases lay outside the gene matches. CDR1 is MDHEN and CDR2 is SYDVKM in the germline V gene. The CDR3 is CASSSNRGRSYNSPLHF. The CDR3 bases are TGTGCCAGCAGTTCAAACAGGGGGCGATCCTATAATTCACCCCTCCACTTT.